Shown below are 15 T cell receptor beta chains from a single sample sequenced in a study of cytomegalovirus exposure and HLA in healthy donors. 13 Jbeta primers and 60 Vbeta primers were used for the PCR. Using immunoSEQ multiplex PCR, the repertoire was profiled, and TCRdb retains in-frame clones only, with some absent. The sample lists 100,000 to 150,000 clones; over 70% were seen once. Sequencing used PBMCs. The receptors were gathered from a woman between 50 and 59 years old in good health and CMV-seronegative.

V is TRBV4-1 and J is TRBJ1-1; TRBD1 might be the D (5 bases). CDR3 length: 16 amino acids. CDR1 is MGHRA, CDR2 YSYEKL, per germline. The ends were cut back, 2 bases at V and 1 base at J, with 14 bases in the middle. The CDR3 nucleotides are TGCGCCAGCAGCCAACCAGCCCGACAGTCGAACACTGAAGCTTTCTTT. Translated, it gives CASSQPARQSNTEAFF.

The chain combines TRBV11-2 with TRBJ2-2, with 8 bases identical to TRBD2. This CDR3 comprises 15 residues. The V gene's germline CDR1 is SGHAT and CDR2 FQNNGV. The V segment lost 0 bases and the J segment 4 bases; nucleotides outside the gene matches: 1. DNA for the CDR3: TGTGCCAGCAGCTTAGACGGGGGGGGCACCGGGGAGCTGTTTTTT. This gives the protein CASSLDGGGTGELFF.

This rearrangement joins TRBV6-5 to TRBJ1-5; weak D call: TRBD1 (5 bases). Trimming removed 6 bases from V and 5 bases from J, with 11 bases in between. From germline, CDR1 is MNHEY and CDR2 SVGAGI. The CDR3 is made up of 13 amino acids. The CDR3 DNA reads TGTGCCAGCAGCAGAGGAGGGGATCAGCCCCAGCATTTT. It is translated as CASSRGGDQPQHF.

Comment on this clone: The same CDR3 arises from other DNA sequences in this sample as well. The chain links TRBV10-3 to TRBJ2-7, with 7 bases fitting TRBD1. This CDR3 has 12 amino acids. CDR1 is ENHRY, CDR2 SYGVKD, per germline. Trimming cost V 4 bases and J 3 bases; bases outside gene matches: 0. In nucleotides, the CDR3 is TGTGCCATCAGTGGACAGGGCTACGAGCAGTACTTC. This sequence encodes CAISGQGYEQYF.

This chain's CDR3 is CASRRDFNTGELFF. As DNA, the CDR3 is TGTGCCAGCCGAAGGGACTTTAACACCGGGGAGCTGTTTTTT. This chain joins TRBV9 and TRBJ2-2, with D possibly matching TRBD2 (6 bases). Between the trimmed V and J ends, which lost 7 bases and 2 bases, there was a span of 12 bases. There are 14 residues in the CDR3. Germline V gene sequence: CDR1 SGDLS, CDR2 YYNGEE.

This clone was counted between two and nine times. In DNA form, the CDR3 reads TGTGCCAGCAGCGACGACTACTACAATGAGCAGTTCTTC. Amino acid sequence: CASSDDYYNEQFF. V is TRBV13 and J is TRBJ2-1, with a tentative D call TRBD2 (5 bases). This CDR3 region has 13 residues. The V end lost 5 bases, the J end lost 3 bases, and 8 bases lay between the germline ends. The germline CDR1 and CDR2 sequences are PRHDT and FYEKMQ (reference sequence).

This clone has a handful of counts. The chain recombines TRBV10-3 with TRBJ1-2; 9 bases match TRBD1. The V and J ends lost 10 bases and 1 base, in that order; junction bases with no gene match: 4. The V gene's germline CDR1 is ENHRY and CDR2 SYGVKD. CDR3 length equals 13 residues. CDR3 region: CATETGGNYGYTF. Written as DNA, the CDR3 is TGTGCCACCGAGACAGGGGGTAACTATGGCTACACCTTC.

This chain uses TRBV5-6 with TRBJ1-1, with no clear D. Trimming pared 0 bases from V and 5 bases from J, leaving 14 bases between. This CDR3 comprises 15 residues. Germline V gives CDR1 SGHDT, CDR2 YYEEEE. CDR3 sequence: CASSLVPGGGTEAFF. The CDR3 bases are TGTGCCAGCAGCTTGGTGCCGGGTGGTGGAACTGAAGCTTTCTTT.

This chain links TRBV7-2 with TRBJ1-5; unclear D gene. The CDR3 length is 14 residues. Germline-derived CDR1 and CDR2 are SGHTA and FQGNSA. V lost 1 base and J lost 4, with 8 bases in between. CDR3 nucleotide sequence: TGTGCCAGCAGCTTAGTACCGGAGAATCAGCCCCAGCATTTT. Protein sequence: CASSLVPENQPQHF.

CDR3 in amino acids: CVTSGRSGYNEQFF. As DNA, the CDR3 is TGTGTCACATCAGGAAGGAGCGGGTATAATGAGCAGTTCTTC. The chain combines TRBV10-3 with TRBJ2-1; D is possibly TRBD2 (6 bases). This CDR3 has 14 residues. Germline-derived CDR1 and CDR2 are ENHRY and SYGVKD.

The chain combines TRBV7-9 with TRBJ2-2; the match to TRBD1 covers 9 bases. The V gene end was trimmed by 6 bases and the J gene end by 5 bases; junction bases not matched to a gene: 7. CDR1 is SEHNR and CDR2 is FQNEAQ in the germline V gene (reference sequence). The CDR3 loop spans 15 amino acids. The CDR3 spells CASRAGTGTTGELFF. The CDR3 DNA follows: TGTGCCAGCAGAGCCGGGACAGGGACAACCGGGGAGCTGTTTTTT.

This sequence joins TRBV7-2 and TRBJ2-1, with D perhaps TRBD2 (5 bases). V was pared by 5 bases and J by 5 bases, with 10 bases between. CDR3 length: 13 residues. Germline CDR1 is SGHTA and CDR2 is FQGNSA. CDR3 bases: TGTGCCAGCAGCCCCGGGGTCAACAATGAGCAGTTCTTC. Amino acid sequence: CASSPGVNNEQFF.

The rearrangement joins TRBV9 to TRBJ1-4, with D unclear. CDR1 SGDLS and CDR2 YYNGEE come from the germline V gene. The CDR3 runs 15 residues. Trimming took off 0 bases at V and 8 bases at J, with 14 bases between the two ends. As DNA, the CDR3 is TGTGCCAGCAGCGTAGATGGAGCACCCCGGGAAAAACTGTTTTTT. It specifies CASSVDGAPREKLFF.

The J gene is TRBJ2-2, the V gene TRBV9; D might be TRBD2 (7 bases). The CDR3 spans 16 residues. Per the germline V gene, CDR1 is SGDLS and CDR2 is YYNGEE. Trimming left V 4 bases short and J 6 bases short, with 19 bases between. The CDR3 spells CASSPSPRGRPGELFF. CDR3 coding DNA: TGTGCCAGCAGCCCCTCCCCGCGGGGGCGCCCCGGGGAGCTGTTTTTT.

This rearrangement joins TRBV6-5 to TRBJ2-1, with D unclear. The CDR3 covers 15 residues. Germline V lookup: CDR1 MNHEY, CDR2 SVGAGI. V was clipped by 7 bases and J by 2 bases, with 15 bases between them. This CDR3 is CASTPFEAAYNEQFF. The CDR3 DNA reads TGTGCCAGCACCCCCTTTGAGGCCGCCTACAATGAGCAGTTCTTC.